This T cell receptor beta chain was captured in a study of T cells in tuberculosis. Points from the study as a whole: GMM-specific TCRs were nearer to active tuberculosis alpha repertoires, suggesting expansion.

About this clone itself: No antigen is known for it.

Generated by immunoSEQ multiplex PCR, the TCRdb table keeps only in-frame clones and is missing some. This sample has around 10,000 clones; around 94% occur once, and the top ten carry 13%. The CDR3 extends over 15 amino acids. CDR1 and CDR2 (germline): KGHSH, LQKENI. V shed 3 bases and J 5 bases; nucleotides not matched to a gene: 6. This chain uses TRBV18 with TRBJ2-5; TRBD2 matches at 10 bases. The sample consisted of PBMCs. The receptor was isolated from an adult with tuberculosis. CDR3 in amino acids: CASSPPLAGVETQYF. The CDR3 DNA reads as TGTGCCAGCTCACCCCCCCTAGCGGGAGTGGAGACCCAGTACTTC.